This passage covers 2 T cell receptor beta chains from one sample sequenced in a study of beta chain features in type 1 diabetes. As every portion of the isolated RNA was reverse transcribed, the sequencing read expressed TCRB transcripts. Sequencing was performed with immunoSEQ multiplex PCR; in TCRdb, only in-frame clones are kept and a portion is missing. The profile shows under 300,000 clones, 25% to 30% of them singletons. Sequencing was done on a sample of central memory CD4+ T cells from blood. The origin of the receptors is a man between 25 and 39 years old in good health.

The chain uses TRBV6-5 and TRBJ2-1; TRBD2 agrees at 10 bases. Per the germline V gene, CDR1 is MNHEY and CDR2 is SVGAGI. CDR3 length equals 16 residues. V dropped 0 bases and J dropped 4; count of bases not matched to a gene: 3. CDR3 region: CASSYSPSGSYNEQFF. For the CDR3, the DNA is TGTGCCAGCAGTTACTCCCCTAGCGGGAGTTACAATGAGCAGTTCTTC.

There are a few counts of this clone. V gene TRBV29-1 combines with J gene TRBJ1-2; D possibly corresponds to TRBD1 (5 bases). Trimming took off 5 bases at V and 3 bases at J, with 19 bases between the two ends. CDR1 is SQVTM and CDR2 is ANQGSEA in the germline V gene. This CDR3 comprises 15 residues. The CDR3 DNA is TGCAGCGTTTCTCACTCCCAGACAGAACACTATGGCTACACCTTC. This encodes CSVSHSQTEHYGYTF. Full variable domain (remainder filled in from reference TRBV29-1 and TRBJ1-2): SAVISQKPSRDICQRGTSLTIQCQVDSQVTMMFWYRQQPGQSLTLIATANQGSEATYESGFVIDKFPISRPNLTFSTLTVSNMSPEDSSIYLCSVSHSQTEHYGYTFGSGTRLTVV.